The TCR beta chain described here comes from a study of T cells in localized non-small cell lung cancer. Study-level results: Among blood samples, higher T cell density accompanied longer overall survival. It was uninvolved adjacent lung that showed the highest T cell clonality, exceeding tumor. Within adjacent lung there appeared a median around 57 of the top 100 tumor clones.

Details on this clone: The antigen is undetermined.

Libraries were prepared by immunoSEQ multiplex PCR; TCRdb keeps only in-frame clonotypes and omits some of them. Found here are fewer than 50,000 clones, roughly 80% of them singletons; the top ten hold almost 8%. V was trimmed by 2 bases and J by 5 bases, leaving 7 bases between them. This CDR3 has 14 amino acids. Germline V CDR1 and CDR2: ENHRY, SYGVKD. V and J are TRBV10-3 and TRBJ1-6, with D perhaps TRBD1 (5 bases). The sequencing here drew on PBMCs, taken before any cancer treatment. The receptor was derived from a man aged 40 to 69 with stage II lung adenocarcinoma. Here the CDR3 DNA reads TGTGCCATCAGTGAGGGGGCAGATAATTCACCCCTCCACTTT. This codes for CAISEGADNSPLHF.